The entry below gives a single T cell receptor beta chain sequence along with its context. Its antigen is still unknown. Base qualities are missing; no much larger clone stands one base away. The donors were healthy, HIV-negative adults with no recently reported acute infections or vaccinations. Only Caucasian adults living in Nashville, Tennessee, USA were represented among the donors. In the unsorted samples, 70 million to 95 million PBMCs were counted, and genomic DNA was extracted using the QIAamp DNA Blood Mini kit. Blood was collected by leukapheresis, and PBMCs were isolated by Ficoll-Histopaque density gradient centrifugation and then cryopreserved in liquid nitrogen vapor phase. TCR CDR3 regions were amplified from genomic DNA by multiplex PCR using the deep immunoSEQ assay. Extracted genomic DNA from each cell subset was distributed evenly across all wells of several immunoSEQ 96-well plates, and each plate was treated as a replicate. Each replicate PCR for unsorted PBMC received 300 to 350 ng genomic DNA, equal to approximately 29,000 T cell genomes. Ten immunoSEQ deep assay plates were used to sequence unsorted PBMC genomic DNA. Purified libraries were quantified with a Qubit 3.0 fluorometer, sized on a Bioanalyzer 2100, and re-quantified with the KAPA Library Quantification kit. Every immunoSEQ 96-well plate was sequenced on a dedicated single-read 150-cycle Illumina NextSeq 550 flow cell. Turning to the authors' computational methods: Because the immunoSEQ output held only junctional sequences and lacked quality scores, the filtering could not match the filtering applied to full-length reads. To assign V/J genes and CDR3, sequences were annotated against IMGT germline references using PyIR, a Python wrapper for IgBLAST v1.9. Reads were filtered out if the reads had weak V/J assignments (E-value above 1e-6), no CDR3, stop codons, out-of-frame junctions, or ambiguous translated residues. V3J clonotypes were defined as sequences sharing an identical inferred V gene, J gene, and CDR3 amino acid sequence. To compute the percentage overlap between repertoires, the number of shared unique clonotypes was divided by the size of the smaller repertoire. RTK rarefaction, the Chao1 estimator, and Recon v2.1 estimates of unobserved clonotypes were used to assess repertoire richness. The clones in this table, taken by TCRdb from immuneACCESS, are in-frame only. Not every clone is retained; where verified, under half of the shortfall comes from an unresolved V gene, and the cause of the rest is unknown. The V and J calls and clone size were taken over from that table, and D and trimming were inferred from the DNA. The sample table lists 400,000 to 500,000 clones, approximately 80% of them with a count of one. The ten top clones hold roughly 13% of the sample.

These data belong to a study of shared clonotypes between healthy human individuals (dated by TCRdb to 2018 to 2021). Study-wide context: Two women and a few men aged 18 to 49 years were included in the cohort. Blood TCR repertoires of about five healthy adults were deeply sequenced to estimate repertoire size and the extent of clonotype sharing between individuals. Different laboratories and diverse techniques were used to prepare libraries and sequence TCR repertoires, to increase sequencing depth and limit assay-specific biases. Per donor, leukapheresis produced somewhere between about 0.94 and 9 billion PBMCs.

Summary of the overall study and its limitations: Only blood was sampled, and tissue TCR repertoires likely differ from those in blood. Because the study included a small number of donors, the genetic and exposure-history diversity represented was limited. Pairwise subsampling led to the expectation that sequencing depth would affect the degree of clonotype sharing among donors.

The junction shows trimming of 6 bases on V and 3 bases on J, and the gene matches do not reach 4 bases of it. The germline V gene specifies SNHLY as CDR1 and FYNNEI as CDR2. Spanning cysteine to phenylalanine, the CDR3 consists of 14 amino acids. Of the read, only the CDR3 DNA is kept; its 42 bases are in frame from base 1. The clonotype comes from a middle-aged woman in good health. Some clones in this sample may be carry-over from other donors' samples. The chain employs TRBV2 and TRBJ1-5, with 8 middle bases fitting TRBD1. Sequenced input: PBMCs. The CDR3 reads CASRTGGYNQPQHF. The bases read TGTGCCAGCAGAACAGGGGGTTACAATCAGCCCCAGCATTTT.